This record looks at one TCR beta chain sequence and its context. Participant age was roughly 18 to 95 years, and participants resided in roughly 25 US areas. The sample belongs to a study of blood T cell repertoires in COVID-19. The wider study: Sites across the United States, Italy and Spain contributed samples from acute and convalescent COVID-19.

This CDR3 comprises 14 residues. Germline V gene data show CDR1 as SGHVS and CDR2 as FNYEAQ. Trimming took 3 bases from V and 0 from J, leaving 3 bases between them. Some clones are missing from TCRdb's copy, which holds only in-frame ones; the method was immunoSEQ multiplex PCR. The table shows 300,000 to 400,000 clones, with just over 85% occurring only once. Sequenced sample: PBMCs or T cells enriched from blood (not recorded which). The TCR comes from a woman in her 40s with acute COVID-19. The chain links TRBV7-6 to TRBJ2-6; D gene uncertain. The DNA of the CDR3 is TGTGCCAGCAGCTTCTCCTCTGGGGCCAACGTCCTGACTTTC. Translation gives CASSFSSGANVLTF.